This passage covers 3 T cell receptor beta chains from one sample sequenced in a study of beta chain features in type 1 diabetes. Sequencing targeted expressed TCRB transcripts, as all isolated RNA had been reverse transcribed. Sequencing used immunoSEQ multiplex PCR; TCRdb keeps in-frame clones, though not all of them. Of 140,000 or so clones in the sample, around 9.3% were seen once. Sequenced sample: naive CD4+ T cells from blood. These TCRs come from a man between 18 and 29 years old in good health.

The chain links TRBV27 to TRBJ1-2; D unresolved. V lost 7 bases and J lost 3, with 18 bases in between. Germline V gene lookup returns CDR1 MNHEY and CDR2 SMNVEV (reference sequence). The CDR3 covers 15 residues. CDR3 region: CASNSVGSPDYGYTF. In nucleotides, the CDR3 is TGTGCCAGCAACTCAGTCGGGTCCCCGGACTATGGCTACACCTTC.

The chain links TRBV15 to TRBJ2-7, with 7 positions matching TRBD1. CDR3 length: 15 residues. Germline V gene data show CDR1 as LNHNV and CDR2 as YYDKDF (reference sequence). After removal of 5 bases from V and 3 bases from J, the junction contained 10 bases not matched to a gene. CDR3 in DNA: TGTGCCACCAGCTCTTTCCCGGGACAGTACTACGAGCAGTACTTC. Translation gives CATSSFPGQYYEQYF.

This clone was seen a handful of times. The genes are TRBV19 and TRBJ2-2; TRBD1 matches at 7 bases. V was pared by 5 bases and J by 0 bases, with 3 bases of the junction left unmatched. Germline V gene data show CDR1 as LNHDA and CDR2 as SQIVND (reference sequence). The CDR3 runs to 15 residues. The CDR3 DNA is TGTGCCAGTAGTTCTGGGACAGCGAACACCGGGGAGCTGTTTTTT. The encoded protein is CASSSGTANTGELFF.